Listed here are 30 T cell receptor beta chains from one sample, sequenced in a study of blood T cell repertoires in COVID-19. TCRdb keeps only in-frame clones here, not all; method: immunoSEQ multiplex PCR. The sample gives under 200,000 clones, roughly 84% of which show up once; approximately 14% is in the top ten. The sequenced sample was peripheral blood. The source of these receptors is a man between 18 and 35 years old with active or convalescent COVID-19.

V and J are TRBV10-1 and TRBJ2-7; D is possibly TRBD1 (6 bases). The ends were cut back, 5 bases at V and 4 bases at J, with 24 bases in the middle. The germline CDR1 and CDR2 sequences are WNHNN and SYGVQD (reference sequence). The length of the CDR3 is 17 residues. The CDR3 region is CASSQGVGQSRTYEQYF. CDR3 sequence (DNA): TGCGCCAGCAGTCAGGGTGTTGGACAGTCCAGGACGTACGAGCAGTACTTC.

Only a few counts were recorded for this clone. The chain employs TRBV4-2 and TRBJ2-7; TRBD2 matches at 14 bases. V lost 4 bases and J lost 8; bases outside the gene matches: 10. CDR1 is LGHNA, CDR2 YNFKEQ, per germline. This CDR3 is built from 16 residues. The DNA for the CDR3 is TGTGCCAGCAGCCCTCTGGGACTAGCGGGAGAGATAAAGCAGTACTTC. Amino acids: CASSPLGLAGEIKQYF.

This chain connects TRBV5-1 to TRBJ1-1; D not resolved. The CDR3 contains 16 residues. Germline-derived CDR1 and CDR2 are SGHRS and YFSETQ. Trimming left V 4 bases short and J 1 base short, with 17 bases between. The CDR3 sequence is CASSPGSGRKNTEAFF. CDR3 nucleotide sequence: TGCGCCAGCAGCCCAGGCTCCGGAAGAAAGAACACTGAAGCTTTCTTT.

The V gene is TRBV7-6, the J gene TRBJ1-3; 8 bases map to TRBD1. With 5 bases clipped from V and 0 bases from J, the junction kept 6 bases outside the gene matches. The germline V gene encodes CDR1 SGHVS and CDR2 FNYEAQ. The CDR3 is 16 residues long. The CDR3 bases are TGTGCCAGCAGCCTAGGGACAGGCCGCTCTGGAAACACCATATATTTT. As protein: CASSLGTGRSGNTIYF.

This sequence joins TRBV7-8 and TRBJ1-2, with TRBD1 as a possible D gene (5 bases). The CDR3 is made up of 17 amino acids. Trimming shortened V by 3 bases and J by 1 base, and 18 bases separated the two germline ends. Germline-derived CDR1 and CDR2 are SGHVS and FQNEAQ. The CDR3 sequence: CASSLRGGEPVNYGYTF. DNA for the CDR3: TGTGCCAGCAGCTTGAGGGGCGGGGAGCCTGTTAACTATGGCTACACCTTC.

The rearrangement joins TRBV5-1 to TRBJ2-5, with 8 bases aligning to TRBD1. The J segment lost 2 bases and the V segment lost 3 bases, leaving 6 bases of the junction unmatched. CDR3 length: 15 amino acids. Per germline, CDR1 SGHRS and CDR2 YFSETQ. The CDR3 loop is CASSSRTGKQETQYF. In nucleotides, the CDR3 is TGCGCCAGCAGCTCCCGGACAGGGAAGCAAGAGACCCAGTACTTC.

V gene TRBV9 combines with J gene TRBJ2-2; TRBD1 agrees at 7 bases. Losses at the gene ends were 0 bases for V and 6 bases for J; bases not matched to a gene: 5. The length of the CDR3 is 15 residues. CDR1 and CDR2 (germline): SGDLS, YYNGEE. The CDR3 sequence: CASSVGRGRPGELFF. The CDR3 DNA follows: TGTGCCAGCAGCGTAGGAAGGGGGCGCCCCGGGGAGCTGTTTTTT. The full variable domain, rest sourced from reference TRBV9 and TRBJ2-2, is DSGVTQTPKHLITATGQRVTLRCSPRSGDLSVYWYQQSLDQGLQFLIQYYNGEERAKGNILERFSAQQFPDLHSELNLSSLELGDSALYFCASSVGRGRPGELFFGEGSRLTVL.

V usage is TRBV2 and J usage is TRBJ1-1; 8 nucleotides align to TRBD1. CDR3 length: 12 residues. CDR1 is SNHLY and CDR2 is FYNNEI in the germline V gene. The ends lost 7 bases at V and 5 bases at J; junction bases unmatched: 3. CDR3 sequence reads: CASTGQGTEAFF. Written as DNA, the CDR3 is TGTGCCAGCACCGGACAGGGAACTGAAGCTTTCTTT.

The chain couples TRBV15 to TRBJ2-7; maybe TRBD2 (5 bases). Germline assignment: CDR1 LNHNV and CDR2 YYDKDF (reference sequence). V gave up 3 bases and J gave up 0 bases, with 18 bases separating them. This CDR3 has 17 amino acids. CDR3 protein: CATSRGSQTGSSYEQYF. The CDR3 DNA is TGTGCCACCAGCAGGGGGTCACAGACGGGGAGCTCCTACGAGCAGTACTTC. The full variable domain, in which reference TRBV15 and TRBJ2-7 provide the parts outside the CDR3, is DAMVIQNPRYQVTQFGKPVTLSCSQTLNHNVMYWYQQKSSQAPKLLFHYYDKDFNNEADTPDNFQSRRPNTSFCFLDIRSPGLGDTAMYLCATSRGSQTGSSYEQYFGPGTRLTVT.

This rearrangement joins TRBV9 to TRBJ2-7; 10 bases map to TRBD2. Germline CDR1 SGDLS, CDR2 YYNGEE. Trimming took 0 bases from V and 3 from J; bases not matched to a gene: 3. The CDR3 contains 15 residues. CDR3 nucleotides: TGTGCCAGCAGCGTAGAAGGGACTAGCGTCTACGAGCAGTACTTC. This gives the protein CASSVEGTSVYEQYF.

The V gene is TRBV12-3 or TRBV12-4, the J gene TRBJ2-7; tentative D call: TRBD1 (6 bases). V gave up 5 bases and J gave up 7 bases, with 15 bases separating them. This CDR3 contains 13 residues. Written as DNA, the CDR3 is TGTGCCAGCAGTCCAGGGGAAAGGTGGGAGCAGTACTTC. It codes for CASSPGERWEQYF.

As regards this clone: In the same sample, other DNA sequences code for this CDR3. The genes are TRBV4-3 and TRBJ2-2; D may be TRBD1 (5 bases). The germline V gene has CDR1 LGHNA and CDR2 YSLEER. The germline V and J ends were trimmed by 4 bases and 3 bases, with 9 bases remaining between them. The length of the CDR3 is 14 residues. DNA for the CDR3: TGCGCCAGCAGCCGCACAGGATACACCGGGGAGCTGTTTTTT. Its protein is CASSRTGYTGELFF.

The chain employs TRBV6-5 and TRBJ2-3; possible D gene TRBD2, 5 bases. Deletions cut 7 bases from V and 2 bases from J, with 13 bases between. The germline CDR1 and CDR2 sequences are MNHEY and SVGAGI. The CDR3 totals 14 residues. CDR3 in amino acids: CASNPDSITDTQYF. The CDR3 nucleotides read TGTGCCAGCAACCCGGACTCGATCACAGATACGCAGTATTTT.

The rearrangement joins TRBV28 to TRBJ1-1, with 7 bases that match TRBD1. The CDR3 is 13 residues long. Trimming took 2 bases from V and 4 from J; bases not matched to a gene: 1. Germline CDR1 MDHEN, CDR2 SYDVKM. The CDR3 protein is CASSLNRGTEAFF. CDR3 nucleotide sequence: TGTGCCAGCAGTTTAAACAGGGGCACTGAAGCTTTCTTT.

CDR3 amino acids: CASGNPGQGFGYTF. The CDR3 coding sequence is TGTGCTAGTGGCAATCCGGGACAGGGATTCGGCTACACCTTC. The rearrangement links TRBV12-5 to TRBJ1-2; 9 bases are shared with TRBD1. The ends lost 6 bases at V and 8 bases at J; junction bases unmatched: 10. The CDR3 is made up of 14 amino acids. Germline V lookup: CDR1 LGHNT, CDR2 FRNRAP.

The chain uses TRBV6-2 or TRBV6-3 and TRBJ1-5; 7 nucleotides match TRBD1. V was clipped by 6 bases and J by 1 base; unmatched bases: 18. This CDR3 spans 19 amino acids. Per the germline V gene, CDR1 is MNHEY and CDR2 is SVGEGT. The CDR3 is CASSQSTFTGVGSNQPQHF. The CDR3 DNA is TGTGCCAGCAGCCAAAGTACTTTCACAGGGGTAGGAAGCAATCAGCCCCAGCATTTT.

CDR3 sequence: CASSLGGDRTEAFF. The CDR3 nucleotides read TGCGCCAGCAGCTTAGGGGGGGATAGGACTGAAGCTTTCTTT. This sequence joins TRBV5-1 and TRBJ1-1; a possible D gene is TRBD1 (6 bases). Between the trimmed V and J ends, which lost 2 bases and 5 bases, there was a span of 13 bases. CDR1 is SGHRS and CDR2 is YFSETQ in the germline V gene. This CDR3 contains 14 residues.

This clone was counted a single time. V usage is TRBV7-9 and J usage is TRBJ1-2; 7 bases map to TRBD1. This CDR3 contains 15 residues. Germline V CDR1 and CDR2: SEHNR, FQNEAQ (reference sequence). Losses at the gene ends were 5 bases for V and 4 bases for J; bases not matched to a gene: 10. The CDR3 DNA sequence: TGTGCCAGCAGCACGGGGACAGTCTCTATCTATGGCTACACCTTC. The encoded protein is CASSTGTVSIYGYTF. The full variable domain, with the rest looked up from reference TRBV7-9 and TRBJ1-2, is DTGVSQNPRHKITKRGQNVTFRCDPISEHNRLYWYRQTLGQGPEFLTYFQNEAQLEKSRLLSDRFSAERPKGSFSTLEIQRTEQGDSAMYLCASSTGTVSIYGYTFGSGTRLTVV.

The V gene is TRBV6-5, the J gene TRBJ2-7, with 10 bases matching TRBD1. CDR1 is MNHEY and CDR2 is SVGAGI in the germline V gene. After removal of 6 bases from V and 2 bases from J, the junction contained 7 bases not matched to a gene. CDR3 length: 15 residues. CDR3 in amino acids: CASRRLGQGTYEQYF. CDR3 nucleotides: TGTGCCAGCAGGCGCCTGGGACAGGGGACCTACGAGCAGTACTTC.

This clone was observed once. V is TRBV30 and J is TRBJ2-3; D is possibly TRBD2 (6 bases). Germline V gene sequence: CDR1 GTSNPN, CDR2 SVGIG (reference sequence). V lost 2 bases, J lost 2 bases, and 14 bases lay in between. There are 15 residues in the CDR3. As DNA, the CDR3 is TGTGCCTGGAGTTTGAGCGGGCACCCCACAGATACGCAGTATTTT. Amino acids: CAWSLSGHPTDTQYF.

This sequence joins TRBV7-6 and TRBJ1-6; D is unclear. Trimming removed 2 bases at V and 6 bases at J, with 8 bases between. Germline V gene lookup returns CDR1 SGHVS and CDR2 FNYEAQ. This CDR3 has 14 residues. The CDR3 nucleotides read TGTGCCAGCAGCTTACAGGCCCTTAATTCACCCCTCCACTTT. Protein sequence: CASSLQALNSPLHF.

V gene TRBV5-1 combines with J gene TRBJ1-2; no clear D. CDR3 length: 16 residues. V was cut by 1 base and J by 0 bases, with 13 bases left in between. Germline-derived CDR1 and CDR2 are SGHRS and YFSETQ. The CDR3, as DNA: TGCGCCAGCAGCTTGTATCCTGAGAGGGCTAACTATGGCTACACCTTC. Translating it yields CASSLYPERANYGYTF.

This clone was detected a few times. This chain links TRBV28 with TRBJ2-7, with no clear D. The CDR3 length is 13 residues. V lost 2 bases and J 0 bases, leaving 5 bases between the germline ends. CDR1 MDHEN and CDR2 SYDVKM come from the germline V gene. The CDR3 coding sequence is TGTGCCAGCAGTTTAACGGTCTCCTACGAGCAGTACTTC. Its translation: CASSLTVSYEQYF.

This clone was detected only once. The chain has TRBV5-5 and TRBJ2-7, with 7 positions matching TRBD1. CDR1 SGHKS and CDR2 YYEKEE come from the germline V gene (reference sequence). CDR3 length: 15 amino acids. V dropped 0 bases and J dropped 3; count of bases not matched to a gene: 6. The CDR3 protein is CASSLVPGTVYEQYF. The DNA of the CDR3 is TGTGCCAGCAGCTTGGTCCCCGGGACAGTCTACGAGCAGTACTTC.

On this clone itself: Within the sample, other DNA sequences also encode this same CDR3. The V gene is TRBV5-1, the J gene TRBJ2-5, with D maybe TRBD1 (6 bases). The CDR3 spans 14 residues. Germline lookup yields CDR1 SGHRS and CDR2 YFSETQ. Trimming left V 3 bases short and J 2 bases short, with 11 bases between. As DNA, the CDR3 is TGCGCCAGCAGCTCAGGACAGTTACAAGAGACCCAGTACTTC. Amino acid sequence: CASSSGQLQETQYF.

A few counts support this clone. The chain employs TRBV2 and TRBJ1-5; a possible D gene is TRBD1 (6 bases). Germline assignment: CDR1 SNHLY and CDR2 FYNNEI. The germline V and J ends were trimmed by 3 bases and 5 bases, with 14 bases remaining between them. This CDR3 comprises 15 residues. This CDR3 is CASSEVRGIDQPQHF. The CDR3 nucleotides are TGTGCCAGCAGTGAGGTCAGGGGAATCGATCAGCCCCAGCATTTT.

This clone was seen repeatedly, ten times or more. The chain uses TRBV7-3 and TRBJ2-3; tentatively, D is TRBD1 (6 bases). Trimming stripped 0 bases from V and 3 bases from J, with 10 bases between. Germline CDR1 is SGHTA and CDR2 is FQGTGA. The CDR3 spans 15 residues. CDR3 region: CASSLTSGETDTQYF. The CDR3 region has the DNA TGTGCCAGCAGCTTAACATCAGGGGAAACAGATACGCAGTATTTT.

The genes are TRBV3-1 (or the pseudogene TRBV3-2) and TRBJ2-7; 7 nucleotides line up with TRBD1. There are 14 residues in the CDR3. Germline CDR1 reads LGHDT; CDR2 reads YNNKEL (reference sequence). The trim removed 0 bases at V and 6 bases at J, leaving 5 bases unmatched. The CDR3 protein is CASSQDPAGGEQYF. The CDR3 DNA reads TGTGCCAGCAGCCAAGATCCCGCAGGGGGCGAGCAGTACTTC.

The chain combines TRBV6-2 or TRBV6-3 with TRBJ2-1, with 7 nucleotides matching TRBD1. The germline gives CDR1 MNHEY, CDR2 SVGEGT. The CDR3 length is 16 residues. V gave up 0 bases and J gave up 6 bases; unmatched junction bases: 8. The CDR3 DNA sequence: TGTGCCAGCAGTTACTCCAGGACAGGTGCTTTCAATGAGCAGTTCTTC. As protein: CASSYSRTGAFNEQFF.

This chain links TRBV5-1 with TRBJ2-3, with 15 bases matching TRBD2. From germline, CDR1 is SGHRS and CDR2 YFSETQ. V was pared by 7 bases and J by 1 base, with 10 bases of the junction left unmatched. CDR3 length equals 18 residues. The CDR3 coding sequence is TGCGCCAGCGACCCGGGACTAGCGGGGGGCCTAGGCACAGATACGCAGTATTTT. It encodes CASDPGLAGGLGTDTQYF.